Included here is one TCR beta chain sequence, with context. These data come from a study of shared clonotypes between healthy human individuals. Generated by immunoSEQ multiplex PCR, the TCRdb table keeps only in-frame clones and is missing some. The sample holds a few million clones, roughly nine tenths seen once. The J segment lost 5 bases and the V segment lost 5 bases, leaving 10 bases of the junction unmatched. In germline, CDR1 is GTSNPN, CDR2 SVGIG (reference sequence). This CDR3 region has 15 residues. This clonotype was obtained from a man younger than 35 in good health. The V gene is TRBV30, the J gene TRBJ2-1; TRBD1 agrees at 9 bases. Material for sequencing was naive CD4+ T cells sorted from blood. Subset here: CD45RA+ positively selected. CDR3 sequence: CAWDSLDRGDNEQFF. The CDR3 bases are TGTGCCTGGGATTCTCTGGACAGGGGCGACAATGAGCAGTTCTTC.